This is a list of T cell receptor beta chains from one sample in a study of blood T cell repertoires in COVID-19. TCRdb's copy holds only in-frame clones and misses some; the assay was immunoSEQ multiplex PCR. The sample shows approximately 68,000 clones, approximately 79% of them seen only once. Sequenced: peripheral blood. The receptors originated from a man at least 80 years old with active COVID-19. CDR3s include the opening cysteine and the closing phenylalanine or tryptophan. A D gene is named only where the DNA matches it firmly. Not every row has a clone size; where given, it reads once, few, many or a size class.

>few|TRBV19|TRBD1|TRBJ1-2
CASRAGTAQESHGYTF
TGTGCCAGTAGAGCCGGGACAGCTCAGGAGTCCCATGGCTACACCTTC
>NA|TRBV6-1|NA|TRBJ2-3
CASSELYTQYF
TGTGCCAGCAGTGAACTATATACGCAGTATTTT
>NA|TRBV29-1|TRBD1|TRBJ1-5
CSVGDRANQPQHF
TGCAGCGTAGGTGACAGGGCCAATCAGCCCCAGCATTTT
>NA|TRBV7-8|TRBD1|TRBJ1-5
CASSPRQGQPQHF
TGTGCCAGCAGCCCAAGACAGGGTCAGCCCCAGCATTTT
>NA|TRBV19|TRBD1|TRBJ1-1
CASSIGQGLNTEAFF
TGTGCCAGTAGTATTGGACAGGGGTTGAACACTGAAGCTTTCTTT
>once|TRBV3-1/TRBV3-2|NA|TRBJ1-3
CASSLSGSSGNTIYF
TGTGCCAGCAGCCTCTCGGGGAGCTCTGGAAACACCATATATTTT
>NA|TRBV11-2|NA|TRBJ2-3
CASALRDSSTDTQYF
TGTGCCTCGGCCCTGCGGGACTCTAGCACAGATACGCAGTATTTT
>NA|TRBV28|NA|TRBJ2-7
CASSQGQRKVTYEQYF
TGTGCCAGCAGCCAAGGACAGAGAAAAGTAACCTACGAGCAGTACTTC
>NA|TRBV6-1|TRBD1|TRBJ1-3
CASSAIQDRVISGNTIYF
TGTGCCAGCAGTGCCATACAGGACAGGGTGATCTCTGGAAACACCATATATTTT
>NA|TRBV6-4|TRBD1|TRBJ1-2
CASGGQGVGYTF
TGTGCCAGCGGGGGACAGGGAGTTGGCTACACCTTC
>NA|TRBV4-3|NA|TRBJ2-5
CASSHTGRGETQYF
TGCGCCAGCAGCCATACAGGGAGGGGAGAGACCCAGTACTTC
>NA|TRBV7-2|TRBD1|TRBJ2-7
CASSSSGTGGLEQYF
TGTGCCAGCAGCTCCTCCGGGACAGGGGGCCTCGAGCAGTACTTC
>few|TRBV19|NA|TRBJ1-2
CASSPDSGANYGYTF
TGTGCCAGTAGTCCAGACAGTGGGGCTAACTATGGCTACACCTTC
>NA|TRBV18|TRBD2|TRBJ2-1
CASSPPGGPREQFF
TGTGCCAGCTCACCCCCGGGAGGGCCTCGTGAGCAGTTCTTC
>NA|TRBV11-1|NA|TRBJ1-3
CASSSQANTIYF
TGTGCCAGCAGCTCTCAGGCCAACACCATATATTTT
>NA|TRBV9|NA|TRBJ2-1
CASSDSNEQFF
TGTGCCAGCAGCGACTCCAATGAGCAGTTCTTC
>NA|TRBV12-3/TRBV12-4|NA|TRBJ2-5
CASSFRGETQYF
TGTGCCAGCAGTTTTAGGGGTGAGACCCAGTACTTC
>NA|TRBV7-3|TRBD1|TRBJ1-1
CASSATGGTEAFF
TGTGCCAGCAGCGCAACAGGGGGCACTGAAGCTTTCTTT
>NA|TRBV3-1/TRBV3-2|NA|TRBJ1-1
CASSPIGGSVGAFF
TGTGCCAGCAGCCCGATCGGAGGCTCGGTGGGAGCTTTCTTT
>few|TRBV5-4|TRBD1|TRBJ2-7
CASSRRDRAVNEQYF
TGTGCCAGCAGCCGGCGGGACAGGGCTGTAAACGAGCAGTACTTC
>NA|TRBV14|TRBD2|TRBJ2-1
CASSPTSAEQFF
TGTGCCAGCAGCCCGACTAGCGCGGAGCAGTTCTTC
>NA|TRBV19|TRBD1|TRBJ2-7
CASRGQGPDEQYF
TGTGCCAGTAGGGGACAGGGTCCCGACGAGCAGTACTTC
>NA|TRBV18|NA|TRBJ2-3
CASSRGLGTDTQYF
TGTGCCAGCTCAAGGGGACTGGGCACAGATACGCAGTATTTT